The following is a T cell receptor (beta chain) sequence with its context. Antigen: not known. The data were obtained in a study of shared clonotypes between healthy human individuals. General study points: Generally, naive subsets came out with larger estimated richness than memory subsets.

V lost 2 bases and J lost 4, with 9 bases in between. Germline lookup yields CDR1 ENHRY and CDR2 SYGVKD. CDR3 size: 13 residues. The run depth of the assay was deep. Here immunoSEQ multiplex PCR was the method, and the copy in TCRdb shows in-frame clones only, minus some. The repertoire holds 2 million or so clones, with roughly 96% as singletons. The study enrolled healthy HIV-negative adults without recent acute infections or vaccinations as donors. The investigators split CD4+ cells into a CD45RA+ naive subset and a CD45RA-negative memory subset. The sequence came from a man in his late teens or twenties in good health. This sequence joins TRBV10-3 and TRBJ2-7; possibly TRBD2 for D (6 bases). Source material: naive CD4+ T cells sorted from blood. Subset reported: CD45RA+ positively selected. The CDR3: CAISEPGDYEQYF. DNA of the CDR3: TGTGCCATCAGTGAGCCGGGGGATTACGAGCAGTACTTC.